This entry lists 12 T cell receptor beta chains sequenced from one sample in a study of blood T cell repertoires in COVID-19. Only in-frame clones appear in the TCRdb table, and some are missing; sequencing was by immunoSEQ multiplex PCR. The profile covers 200,000 to 300,000 clones, with approximately 90% appearing a single time and 6% to 9% taken by the ten largest. Sequenced: peripheral blood. The receptors here all came from a man aged 55 to 70 who had recovered from COVID-19.

The chain has TRBV3-1 (or the pseudogene TRBV3-2) and TRBJ1-4; 10 bases agree with TRBD1. The CDR3 is 19 amino acids. The germline gives CDR1 LGHDT, CDR2 YNNKEL (reference sequence). Trimming cost V 0 bases and J 8 bases; bases outside gene matches: 15. In DNA form, the CDR3 reads TGTGCCAGCAGCCAAGAGCATTCGAACCGCTGGACAGGGGGAGAAAAACTGTTTTTT. Residues: CASSQEHSNRWTGGEKLFF.

This clone was seen once. V gene TRBV7-9 combines with J gene TRBJ2-3, with a tentative D call TRBD2 (6 bases). CDR1 and CDR2 (germline): SEHNR, FQNEAQ (reference sequence). This CDR3 region has 16 residues. V shed 0 bases and J shed 2 bases, with 12 bases lying between them. CDR3 DNA sequence: TGTGCCAGCAGCTTAGCCTCCGGGGGACTCACAGATACGCAGTATTTT. This encodes CASSLASGGLTDTQYF. Full variable domain (rest looked up from reference TRBV7-9 and TRBJ2-3): DTGVSQNPRHKITKRGQNVTFRCDPISEHNRLYWYRQTLGQGPEFLTYFQNEAQLEKSRLLSDRFSAERPKGSFSTLEIQRTEQGDSAMYLCASSLASGGLTDTQYFGPGTRLTVL.

The V and J genes are TRBV5-1 and TRBJ2-5, with D possibly matching TRBD1 (6 bases). CDR1 is SGHRS, CDR2 YFSETQ, per germline. This CDR3 has 13 amino acids. The V end lost 4 bases, the J end lost 5 bases, and 12 bases lay between the germline ends. The DNA for the CDR3 is TGCGCCAGCAGCCGCAACAGGGCCGAGACCCAGTACTTC. Residues: CASSRNRAETQYF.

The chain recombines TRBV19 with TRBJ1-5; 9 bases line up with TRBD1. From germline, CDR1 is LNHDA and CDR2 SQIVND (reference sequence). The CDR3 sequence is 15 residues long. Trimming took 4 bases from V and 7 from J; bases not matched to a gene: 8. The CDR3 bases are TGTGCCAGTAGTACCCGCCGGGACAGGGCCCAGCCCCAGCATTTT. This gives the protein CASSTRRDRAQPQHF.

In this sample, this clone turned up once. The rearrangement joins TRBV10-3 to TRBJ1-5; unclear D gene. The germline V gene has CDR1 ENHRY and CDR2 SYGVKD. The CDR3 is 13 amino acids. The V gene lost 9 bases and the J gene lost 1 base, with 10 bases spanning the gap. CDR3 region: CAINRESNQPQHF. The DNA of the CDR3 is TGTGCCATTAACCGGGAGAGCAATCAGCCCCAGCATTTT.

The chain couples TRBV5-1 to TRBJ1-1; 7 nucleotides line up with TRBD1. J was trimmed by 4 bases and V by 0 bases; bases with no gene match: 9. Germline V gives CDR1 SGHRS, CDR2 YFSETQ. CDR3 length: 16 residues. CDR3 nucleotides: TGCGCCAGCAGCTTGGAGGGACAGCAAATTAGCACTGAAGCTTTCTTT. Amino acid sequence: CASSLEGQQISTEAFF.

The chain carries TRBV7-2 and TRBJ2-4, with TRBD2 matching 13 bases. This CDR3 has 18 residues. Germline CDR1 SGHTA, CDR2 FQGNSA. J gave up 8 bases and V 5 bases, and 15 bases lay outside the gene matches. CDR3 protein: CASSHSRLAGGNRYIQYF. For the CDR3, the DNA is TGTGCCAGCAGCCATTCCCGACTAGCGGGGGGAAATAGGTACATTCAGTACTTC. Full variable domain (missing parts from reference TRBV7-2 and TRBJ2-4): GAGVSQSPSNKVTEKGKDVELRCDPISGHTALYWYRQSLGQGLEFLIYFQGNSAPDKSGLPSDRFSAERTGGSVSTLTIQRTQQEDSAVYLCASSHSRLAGGNRYIQYFGAGTRLSVL.

V is TRBV10-3 and J is TRBJ1-6; 10 positions match TRBD1. Looked up from germline, CDR1 is ENHRY and CDR2 is SYGVKD. The CDR3 has 17 residues. J gave up 6 bases and V 5 bases, and 10 bases lay outside the gene matches. As DNA, the CDR3 is TGTGCCATCAGTACCCGGGACAGGGGCTCCGGTAATTCACCCCTCCACTTT. Amino acid sequence: CAISTRDRGSGNSPLHF.

J is TRBJ2-3 and V is TRBV30; 7 bases map to TRBD1. After removal of 0 bases from V and 2 bases from J, the junction contained 23 bases not matched to a gene. CDR3 size: 21 residues. Germline V gene data show CDR1 as GTSNPN and CDR2 as SVGIG (reference sequence). The CDR3 here is CAWSVKVGRGSSLKFTDTQYF. The DNA of the CDR3 is TGTGCCTGGAGTGTGAAAGTCGGCAGGGGGTCTTCCTTAAAATTCACAGATACGCAGTATTTT. Based on the CDR3 plus reference TRBV30 and TRBJ2-3, the full variable domain is SQTIHQWPATLVQPVGSPLSLECTVEGTSNPNLYWYRQAAGRGLQLLFYSVGIGQISSEVPQNLSASRPQDRQFILSSKKLLLSDSGFYLCAWSVKVGRGSSLKFTDTQYFGPGTRLTVL.

The V gene is TRBV10-3, the J gene TRBJ1-1; TRBD1 might be the D (6 bases). V shed 10 bases and J shed 4 bases, with 19 bases lying between them. Germline CDR1 ENHRY, CDR2 SYGVKD. This CDR3 has 14 residues. In nucleotides, the CDR3 is TGTGCCACCCTCTGGGGGGCGGGGGGCACTGAAGCTTTCTTT. Translating it yields CATLWGAGGTEAFF.

The V gene is TRBV19, the J gene TRBJ2-1, with D perhaps matching TRBD2 (5 bases). The CDR3 spans 17 residues. Germline V gene data show CDR1 as LNHDA and CDR2 as SQIVND (reference sequence). The V end was cut by 5 bases, the J end by 8 bases, with 25 bases between. The CDR3 is CASSARKLDPHLDEQFF. The CDR3 region has the DNA TGTGCCAGTAGTGCAAGGAAACTAGATCCCCACCTTGATGAGCAGTTCTTC.

The V call is TRBV7-9, the J call TRBJ1-1; D possibly corresponds to TRBD1 (5 bases). Trimming shortened V by 5 bases and J by 1 base, and 8 bases separated the two germline ends. CDR3 length equals 13 residues. The germline V gene encodes CDR1 SEHNR and CDR2 FQNEAQ (reference sequence). The CDR3 DNA reads as TGTGCCAGCAGCCCTAGGGGGAACACTGAAGCTTTCTTT. It yields the protein CASSPRGNTEAFF.